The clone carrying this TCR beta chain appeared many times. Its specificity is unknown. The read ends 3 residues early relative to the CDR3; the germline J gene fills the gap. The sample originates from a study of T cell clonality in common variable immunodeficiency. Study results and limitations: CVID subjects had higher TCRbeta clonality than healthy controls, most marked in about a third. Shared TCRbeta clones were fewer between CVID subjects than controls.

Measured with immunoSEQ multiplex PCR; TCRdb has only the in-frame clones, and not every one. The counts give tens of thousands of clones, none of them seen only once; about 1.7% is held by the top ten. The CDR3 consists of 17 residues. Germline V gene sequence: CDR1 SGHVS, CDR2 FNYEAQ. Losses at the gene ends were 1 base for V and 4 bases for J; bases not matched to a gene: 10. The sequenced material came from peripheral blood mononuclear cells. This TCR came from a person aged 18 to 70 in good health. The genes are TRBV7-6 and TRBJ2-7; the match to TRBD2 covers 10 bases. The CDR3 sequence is CASSLEIRTSGDYEQYF. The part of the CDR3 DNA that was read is TGTGCCAGCAGCTTAGAAATCAGGACTAGCGGAGATTACGAG.